Sequencing of this T cell receptor (beta chain) was carried out in a study of CD8 T cells in Susac syndrome. This clonotype was observed a single time. RNA, at roughly 0.45 to 1 ug, was reverse transcribed with random hexamers. Amplification of the TCR beta CDR3 was carried out by immunoSEQ multiplex PCR, which spanned a total of 54 Vbeta and 13 Jbeta segments. TCRdb reprocessed the immunoSEQ multiplex PCR reads via MiXCR and lists one record per CDR3 protein. There are about 300,000 distinct CDR3 sequences in the sample; about 91% occur only once, and roughly 0.064% lies in the top ten. Each multiple sclerosis control was a treatment-naive patient with relapsing-remitting disease that was either stable or active. It was negative isolation that provided the CD8+ and CD4+ T cells, whereas TEMRA cells were enriched by FACS. The CDR3 consists of 12 residues. CDR1 is DFQATT and CDR2 is SNEGSKA in the germline V gene (reference sequence). Between the trimmed V and J ends, which lost 2 bases and 8 bases, there was a span of 9 bases.

Material for sequencing was CD4+ T cells from PBMCs. This rearrangement joins TRBV20-1 to TRBJ1-4; a weak D match, TRBD1 (6 bases). This receptor was identified in a human donor with multiple sclerosis. This CDR3 is CSARLRGEKLFF. The CDR3 DNA follows: TGCAGTGCTAGACTTAGGGGGGAAAAACTGTTTTTT.